Below are 24 T cell receptor beta chains sequenced from a single sample in a study of T cell responses to AZD1222 COVID-19 vaccine. Measured with immunoSEQ multiplex PCR; TCRdb has only the in-frame clones, and not every one. The profile shows just under 85,000 clones, roughly 90% of them singletons. Material: peripheral blood, obtained on day 0 of AZD1222 vaccination. Source of these receptors: an adult in good health.

This clone has only one observation. The chain links TRBV19 to TRBJ2-1; D unresolved. V was shortened by 4 bases and J by 0 bases, with 13 bases between the two germline ends. The CDR3 sequence is 16 residues long. Germline CDR1 LNHDA, CDR2 SQIVND (reference sequence). DNA of the CDR3: TGTGCCAGTAGTACCCACCGGCGGAGCTCCTACAATGAGCAGTTCTTC. Translated: CASSTHRRSSYNEQFF.

The table lists this clone with a count of one. The chain is built from TRBV18 and TRBJ1-1; 8 bases are a match to TRBD1. The germline gives CDR1 KGHSH, CDR2 LQKENI. The CDR3 is made up of 16 amino acids. V was clipped by 4 bases and J by 0 bases; unmatched bases: 7. Here the CDR3 DNA reads TGTGCCAGCTCACAAACGACAGGGGCGGTGAACACTGAAGCTTTCTTT. Translation gives CASSQTTGAVNTEAFF.

The V call is TRBV21-1, the J call TRBJ1-2; the D segment call TRBD1 is taken from the table without a DNA check. TRBV21-1 counts as a pseudogene. There are 13 residues in the CDR3. The CDR3 DNA follows: TGTGCCAGCAGCCCGACAGGGATGTATGGCTACACCTTC. It codes for CASSPTGMYGYTF.

For the CDR3, the DNA is TGTGCCAGCAGCCGGGACCGCGCATTACGGTCCCAGCATTTT. Translation gives CASSRDRALRSQHF. The chain uses TRBV5-4 and TRBJ1-5, with D possibly being TRBD1 (5 bases). Deletions cut 4 bases from V and 11 bases from J, with 19 bases between. The CDR3 is 14 amino acids. Per germline, CDR1 SGHNT and CDR2 YYREEE (reference sequence).

The chain carries TRBV28 and TRBJ2-5, with D unresolved. The CDR3 is made up of 12 amino acids. Germline CDR1 and CDR2: MDHEN and SYDVKM. Between the trimmed V and J ends, which lost 6 bases and 4 bases, there was a span of 9 bases. The CDR3 sequence is CASRKPGETQYF. The CDR3 DNA follows: TGTGCCAGCAGAAAACCGGGAGAGACCCAGTACTTC.

The chain links TRBV5-1 to TRBJ1-3; no definite D call. Germline CDR1 SGHRS, CDR2 YFSETQ. CDR3 size: 14 residues. Trimming removed 0 bases from V and 3 bases from J, with 7 bases in between. In DNA, the CDR3 is TGCGCCAGCAGCTTGGGCACTGGTGGAAACACCATATATTTT. It codes for CASSLGTGGNTIYF.

V is TRBV25-1 and J is TRBJ1-5; 12 bases are a match to TRBD1. Germline-derived CDR1 and CDR2 are MGHDK and SYGVNS. The CDR3 is 17 amino acids. Germline trimming cut 3 bases from V and 7 bases from J; bases unmatched to any gene: 10. CDR3 sequence: CASSDWGQGADGQPQHF. The CDR3 coding sequence is TGTGCCAGCAGTGATTGGGGACAGGGGGCAGATGGGCAGCCCCAGCATTTT.

The chain has TRBV28 and TRBJ1-1; maybe TRBD1 (5 bases). Germline assignment: CDR1 MDHEN and CDR2 SYDVKM. Trimming removed 11 bases from V and 4 bases from J, with 17 bases in between. The CDR3 covers 13 residues. CDR3 residues: CAGGSGGFTEAFF. DNA of the CDR3: TGTGCCGGGGGGTCTGGCGGGTTCACTGAAGCTTTCTTT.

This clone was recorded at least ten times. The V and J genes are TRBV14 and TRBJ1-5; D not resolved. The V end lost 3 bases, the J end lost 6 bases, and 12 bases lay between the germline ends. The germline V gene has CDR1 SGHDN and CDR2 FVKESK. The CDR3 length is 14 residues. The CDR3 region has the DNA TGTGCCAGCAGCCATACGGGTCCGGGTCAGCCCCAGCATTTT. It translates to CASSHTGPGQPQHF. The entire variable domain, with the rest obtained from reference TRBV14 and TRBJ1-5, is as follows: EAGVTQFPSHSVIEKGQTVTLRCDPISGHDNLYWYRRVMGKEIKFLLHFVKESKQDESGMPNNRFLAERTGGTYSTLKVQPAELEDSGVYFCASSHTGPGQPQHFGDGTRLSIL.

The chain joins TRBV6-2 or TRBV6-3 to TRBJ2-1, with D unclear. The CDR3 consists of 16 residues. Germline CDR1 reads MNHEY; CDR2 reads SVGEGT. The germline V and J ends were trimmed by 2 bases and 4 bases, with 15 bases remaining between them. CDR3 nucleotides: TGTGCCAGCAGTTACCCCCGGGCTGGACCGTACAATGAGCAGTTCTTC. Translation gives CASSYPRAGPYNEQFF.

The chain couples TRBV11-1 to TRBJ2-7; D unresolved. The germline V gene has CDR1 SGHAT and CDR2 FQDESV (reference sequence). CDR3 size: 13 residues. Trimming removed 4 bases at V and 6 bases at J, with 13 bases between. The CDR3 bases are TGTGCCAGCAGCTACGGTCAATTCGGCGAGCAGTACTTC. Translating it yields CASSYGQFGEQYF. Based on the CDR3 plus reference TRBV11-1 and TRBJ2-7, the full variable domain is EAEVAQSPRYKITEKSQAVAFWCDPISGHATLYWYRQILGQGPELLVQFQDESVVDDSQLPKDRFSAERLKGVDSTLKIQPAELGDSAMYLCASSYGQFGEQYFGPGTRLTVT.

The table lists this clone with a count of one. The CDR3 region is CASSLGQPNQPQHF. The DNA of the CDR3 is TGTGCCAGCAGTTTGGGACAGCCTAATCAGCCCCAGCATTTT. The rearrangement joins TRBV28 to TRBJ1-5; 7 positions match TRBD1. This CDR3 has 14 residues. V shed 3 bases and J 4 bases; nucleotides not matched to a gene: 3. Germline V CDR1 and CDR2: MDHEN, SYDVKM.

The chain uses TRBV7-2 and TRBJ2-3, with 10 bases matching TRBD1. The CDR3 loop spans 16 amino acids. Unmatched junction bases numbered 5, after V lost 2 bases and J lost 3 bases. From germline, CDR1 is SGHTA and CDR2 FQGNSA. The DNA for the CDR3 is TGTGCCAGCAGCTTAAGGACAGGGGGTCGGACAGATACGCAGTATTTT. Amino acid sequence: CASSLRTGGRTDTQYF.

The rearrangement links TRBV7-8 to TRBJ2-6, with D tentatively TRBD1 (6 bases). The germline V gene encodes CDR1 SGHVS and CDR2 FQNEAQ. The CDR3 runs to 16 residues. Trimming left V 7 bases short and J 1 base short, with 14 bases between. CDR3 protein: CASTNPQGSGANVLTF. In nucleotides, the CDR3 is TGTGCCAGCACCAATCCCCAGGGGTCTGGGGCCAACGTCCTGACTTTC.

The chain uses TRBV28 and TRBJ1-1; D not certain. Trimming stripped 6 bases from V and 3 bases from J, with 8 bases between. This CDR3 is built from 12 residues. Germline V gives CDR1 MDHEN, CDR2 SYDVKM. In DNA form, the CDR3 reads TGTGCCAGCAGACAGAGGGACACTGAAGCTTTCTTT. It codes for CASRQRDTEAFF.

The V gene is TRBV20-1, the J gene TRBJ1-5; weak D call: TRBD1 (5 bases). V was shortened by 0 bases and J by 9 bases, with 6 bases between the two germline ends. Germline CDR1 reads DFQATT; CDR2 reads SNEGSKA (reference sequence). The CDR3 has 11 residues. The CDR3 coding sequence is TGCAGTGCTAGAGATGGGGGGCCCCAGCATTTT. Translated: CSARDGGPQHF.

The chain recombines TRBV7-9 with TRBJ1-6; TRBD1 might be the D (5 bases). This CDR3 is 15 amino acids long. CDR1 and CDR2 from the germline V gene are SEHNR and FQNEAQ (reference sequence). The V end lost 5 bases, the J end lost 5 bases, and 13 bases lay between the germline ends. In nucleotides, the CDR3 is TGTGCCAGCAGCCTCCGGGACGGAGATAATTCACCCCTCCACTTT. Protein product: CASSLRDGDNSPLHF.

A few counts support this clone. The rearrangement links TRBV28 to TRBJ2-3; 7 bases fit TRBD2. V shed 2 bases and J 1 base; nucleotides not matched to a gene: 6. The CDR3 extends over 16 amino acids. Germline CDR1 is MDHEN and CDR2 is SYDVKM. CDR3 coding DNA: TGTGCCAGCAGTTTAATGTCTAGCGGACGCACAGATACGCAGTATTTT. This translates into CASSLMSSGRTDTQYF.

The count of this clone is one. The V gene is TRBV30, the J gene TRBJ1-1; no clear D. The CDR3 is made up of 13 amino acids. From germline, CDR1 is GTSNPN and CDR2 SVGIG (reference sequence). Trimming stripped 0 bases from V and 4 bases from J, with 9 bases between. The CDR3 DNA reads TGTGCCTGGAGTGTAAGCGTGGGCACTGAAGCTTTCTTT. Its protein is CAWSVSVGTEAFF. Drawing the rest from reference TRBV30 and TRBJ1-1, the complete variable domain is SQTIHQWPATLVQPVGSPLSLECTVEGTSNPNLYWYRQAAGRGLQLLFYSVGIGQISSEVPQNLSASRPQDRQFILSSKKLLLSDSGFYLCAWSVSVGTEAFFGQGTRLTVV.

This clone has only one observation. J is TRBJ2-7 and V is TRBV9; the D is unclear. CDR3 length equals 15 residues. Germline V lookup: CDR1 SGDLS, CDR2 YYNGEE. V was cut by 0 bases and J by 0 bases, with 10 bases left in between. The CDR3 loop reads CASSVAPTSSYEQYF. The CDR3 region has the DNA TGTGCCAGCAGCGTAGCACCTACCAGCTCCTACGAGCAGTACTTC.

The rearrangement links TRBV4-2 to TRBJ2-1; TRBD2 might be the D (6 bases). Germline V gene lookup returns CDR1 LGHNA and CDR2 YNFKEQ. The CDR3 sequence is 16 residues long. Trimming pared 0 bases from V and 10 bases from J, leaving 19 bases between. The CDR3 nucleotides read TGTGCCAGCAGCCAAGAGGGGCGGGAAGGGCAATACGAGCAGTTCTTC. It codes for CASSQEGREGQYEQFF.

This sequence joins TRBV5-1 and TRBJ1-6; TRBD1 might be the D (5 bases). The V end was cut by 5 bases, the J end by 7 bases, with 13 bases between. There are 14 residues in the CDR3. Germline-derived CDR1 and CDR2 are SGHRS and YFSETQ. CDR3 in amino acids: CASSQDGGNSPLHF. CDR3 bases: TGCGCCAGCAGTCAGGACGGGGGAAATTCACCCCTCCACTTT.

This chain connects TRBV11-2 to TRBJ1-4; a weak D match, TRBD1 (5 bases). The CDR3 totals 13 residues. Germline CDR1 and CDR2: SGHAT and FQNNGV. The germline V and J ends were trimmed by 6 bases and 4 bases, with 9 bases remaining between them. CDR3 nucleotide sequence: TGTGCCAGCAGTCGGGACCGTAATGAAAAACTGTTTTTT. Its protein product is CASSRDRNEKLFF.

This clone was detected once. This chain links TRBV5-1 with TRBJ2-7; 8 nucleotides match TRBD1. The V segment lost 0 bases and the J segment 3 bases; nucleotides outside the gene matches: 5. The CDR3 loop spans 15 amino acids. Germline assignment: CDR1 SGHRS and CDR2 YFSETQ. The CDR3 loop is CASSLDYRGVYEQYF. CDR3 in DNA: TGCGCCAGCAGCTTGGATTACAGGGGGGTCTACGAGCAGTACTTC.